This T cell receptor beta chain stems from a study of tumor and adjacent non-tumor tissue in lung cancer. The wider study: Stage I to III disease affected ten to eleven men and roughly 5 women aged roughly 30 to 76.

No cell sorting was done before RNA was extracted from the tissue. Concerning this clonotype itself: Its antigen is unknown. Since a much larger clone is just one base distant, this may be a read error. The conserved phenylalanine or tryptophan is not found at the CDR3 terminus, so this likely reflects a read error.

The V end lost 4 bases, the J end lost 1 base, and 8 bases lay between the germline ends. The CDR3 is made up of 14 amino acids. CDR1 and CDR2 from the germline V gene are LGHNT and FRNRAP. The library came from three nested PCR rounds adapted from ARM-PCR protocols. TCRdb re-called the multiplex PCR reads through MiXCR, storing one row per CDR3 protein. The sample carries around 120,000 distinct CDR3 sequences, roughly 67% recorded once. General observations from the study: Tumor tissue had significantly higher TCR diversity than normal lung. Tumor repertoires had a smaller top 100 clone share than normal lung.

The chain uses TRBV12-5 and TRBJ1-5; D not resolved. The sequence was obtained from a man aged 30-40 years with non-small cell lung cancer. Sequencing used lung tumor tissue. The CDR3: CASGWTGSNQPQHL. The CDR3 region has the DNA TGTGCTAGTGGTTGGACTGGGAGCAATCAGCCCCAGCATCTT.